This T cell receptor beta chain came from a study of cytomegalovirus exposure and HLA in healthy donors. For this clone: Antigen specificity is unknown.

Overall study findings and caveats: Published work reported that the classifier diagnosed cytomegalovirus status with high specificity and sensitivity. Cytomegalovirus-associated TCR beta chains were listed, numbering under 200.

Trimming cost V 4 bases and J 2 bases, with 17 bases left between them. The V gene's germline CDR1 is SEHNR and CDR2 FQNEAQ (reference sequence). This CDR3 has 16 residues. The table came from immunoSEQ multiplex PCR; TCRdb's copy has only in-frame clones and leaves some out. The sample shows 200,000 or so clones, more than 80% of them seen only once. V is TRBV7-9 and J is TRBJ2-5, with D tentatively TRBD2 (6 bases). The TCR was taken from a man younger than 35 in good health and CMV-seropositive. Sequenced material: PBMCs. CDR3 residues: CASSSNAKRVQETQYF. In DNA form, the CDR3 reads TGTGCCAGCAGCTCTAACGCCAAGCGGGTGCAAGAGACCCAGTACTTC.